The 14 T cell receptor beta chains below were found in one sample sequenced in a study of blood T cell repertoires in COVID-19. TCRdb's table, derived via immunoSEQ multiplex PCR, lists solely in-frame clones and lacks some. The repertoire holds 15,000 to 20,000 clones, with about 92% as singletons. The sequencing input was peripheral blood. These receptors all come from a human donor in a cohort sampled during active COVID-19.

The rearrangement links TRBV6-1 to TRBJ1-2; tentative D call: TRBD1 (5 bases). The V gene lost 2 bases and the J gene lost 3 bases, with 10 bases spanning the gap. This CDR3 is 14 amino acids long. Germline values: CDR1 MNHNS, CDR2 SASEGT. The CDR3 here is CASSEPGLHYGYTF. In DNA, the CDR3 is TGTGCCAGCAGTGAACCGGGACTGCACTATGGCTACACCTTC.

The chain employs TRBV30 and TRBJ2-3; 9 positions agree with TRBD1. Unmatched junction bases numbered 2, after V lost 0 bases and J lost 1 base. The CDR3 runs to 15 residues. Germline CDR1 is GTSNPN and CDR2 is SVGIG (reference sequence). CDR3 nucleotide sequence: TGTGCCTGGAGTGTACGGACAGGGGGCACAGATACGCAGTATTTT. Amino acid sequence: CAWSVRTGGTDTQYF.

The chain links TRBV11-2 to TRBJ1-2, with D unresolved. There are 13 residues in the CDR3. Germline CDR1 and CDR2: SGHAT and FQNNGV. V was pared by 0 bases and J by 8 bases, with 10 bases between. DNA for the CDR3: TGTGCCAGCAGCTTAGATCGCCGGTCCGGCTACACCTTC. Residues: CASSLDRRSGYTF.

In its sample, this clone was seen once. CDR3 DNA sequence: TGCGCCAGCAGCTTGGTAACTAGCGGTTCCGGTGGGGAGCTGTTTTTT. Its translation is CASSLVTSGSGGELFF. V usage is TRBV5-1 and J usage is TRBJ2-2; 8 nucleotides match TRBD2. V trimming: 0 bases; J trimming: 8 bases; junction bases outside the gene matches: 9. The CDR3 length is 16 residues. CDR1 SGHRS and CDR2 YFSETQ come from the germline V gene.

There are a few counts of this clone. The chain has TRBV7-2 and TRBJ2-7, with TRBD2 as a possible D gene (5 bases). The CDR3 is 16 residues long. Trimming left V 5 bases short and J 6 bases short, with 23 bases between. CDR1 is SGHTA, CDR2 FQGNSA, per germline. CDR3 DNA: TGTGCCAGCAGCCCATTACCCTCGGACTTATTTTCCGAGCAGTACTTC. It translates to CASSPLPSDLFSEQYF.

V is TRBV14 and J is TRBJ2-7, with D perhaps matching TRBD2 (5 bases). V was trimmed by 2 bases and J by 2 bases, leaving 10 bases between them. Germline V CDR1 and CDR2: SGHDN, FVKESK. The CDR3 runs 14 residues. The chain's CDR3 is CASSQYEGTYEQYF. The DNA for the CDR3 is TGTGCCAGCAGCCAATACGAGGGAACCTACGAGCAGTACTTC.

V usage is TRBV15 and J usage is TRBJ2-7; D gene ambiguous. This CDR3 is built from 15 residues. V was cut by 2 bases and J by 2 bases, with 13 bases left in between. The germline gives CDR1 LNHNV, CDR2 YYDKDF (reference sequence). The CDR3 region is CATSRSSDGAYEQYF. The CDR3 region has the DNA TGTGCCACCAGCAGATCCTCAGACGGAGCCTACGAGCAGTACTTC.

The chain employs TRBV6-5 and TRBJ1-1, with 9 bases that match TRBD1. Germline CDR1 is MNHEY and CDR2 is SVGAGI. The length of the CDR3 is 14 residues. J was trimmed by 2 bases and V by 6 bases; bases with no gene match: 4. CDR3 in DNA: TGTGCCAGCAGGCGACAGGGGGGTAACACTGAAGCTTTCTTT. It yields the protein CASRRQGGNTEAFF.

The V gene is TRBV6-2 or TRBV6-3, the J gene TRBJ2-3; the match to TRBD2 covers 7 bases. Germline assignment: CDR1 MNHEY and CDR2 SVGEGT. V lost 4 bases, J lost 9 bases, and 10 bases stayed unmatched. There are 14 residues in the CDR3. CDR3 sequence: CASSFSGLGGTQYF. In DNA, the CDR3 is TGTGCCAGCAGTTTCTCCGGACTAGGAGGCACGCAGTATTTT.

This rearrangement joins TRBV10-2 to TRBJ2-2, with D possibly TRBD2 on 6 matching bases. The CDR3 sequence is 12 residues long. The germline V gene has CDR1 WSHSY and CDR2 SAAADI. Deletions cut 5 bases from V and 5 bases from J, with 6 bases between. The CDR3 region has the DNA TGCGCCAGCAGTAGCGGGACCGGGGAGCTGTTTTTT. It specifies CASSSGTGELFF.

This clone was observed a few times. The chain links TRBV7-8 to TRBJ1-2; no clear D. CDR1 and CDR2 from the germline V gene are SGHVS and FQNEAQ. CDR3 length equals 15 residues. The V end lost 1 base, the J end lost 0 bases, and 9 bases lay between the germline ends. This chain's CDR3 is CASSLVRVANYGYTF. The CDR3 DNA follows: TGTGCCAGCAGCTTAGTGCGTGTAGCTAACTATGGCTACACCTTC.

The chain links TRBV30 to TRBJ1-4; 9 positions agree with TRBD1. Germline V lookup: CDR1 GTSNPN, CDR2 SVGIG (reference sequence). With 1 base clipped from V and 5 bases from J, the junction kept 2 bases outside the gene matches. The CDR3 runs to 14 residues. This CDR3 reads CAWSADRGNEKLFF. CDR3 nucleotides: TGTGCCTGGAGTGCTGACAGGGGGAATGAAAAACTGTTTTTT.

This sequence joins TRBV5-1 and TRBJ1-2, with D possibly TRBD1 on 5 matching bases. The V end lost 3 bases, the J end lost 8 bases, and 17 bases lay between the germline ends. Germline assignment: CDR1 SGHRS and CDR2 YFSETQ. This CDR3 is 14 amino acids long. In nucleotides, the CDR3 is TGCGCCAGCAGCTGGGTCGTAGGAGGGGAAGGCTACACCTTC. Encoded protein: CASSWVVGGEGYTF.

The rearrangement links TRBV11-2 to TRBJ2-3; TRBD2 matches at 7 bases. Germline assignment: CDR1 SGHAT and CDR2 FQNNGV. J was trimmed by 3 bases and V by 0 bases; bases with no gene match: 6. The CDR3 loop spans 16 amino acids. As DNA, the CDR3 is TGTGCCAGCAGCTTAGAAAGGTGGGGAGGGACAGATACGCAGTATTTT. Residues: CASSLERWGGTDTQYF. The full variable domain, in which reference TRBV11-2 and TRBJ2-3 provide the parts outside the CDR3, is EAGVAQSPRYKIIEKRQSVAFWCNPISGHATLYWYQQILGQGPKLLIQFQNNGVVDDSQLPKDRFSAERLKGVDSTLKIQPAKLEDSAVYLCASSLERWGGTDTQYFGPGTRLTVL.